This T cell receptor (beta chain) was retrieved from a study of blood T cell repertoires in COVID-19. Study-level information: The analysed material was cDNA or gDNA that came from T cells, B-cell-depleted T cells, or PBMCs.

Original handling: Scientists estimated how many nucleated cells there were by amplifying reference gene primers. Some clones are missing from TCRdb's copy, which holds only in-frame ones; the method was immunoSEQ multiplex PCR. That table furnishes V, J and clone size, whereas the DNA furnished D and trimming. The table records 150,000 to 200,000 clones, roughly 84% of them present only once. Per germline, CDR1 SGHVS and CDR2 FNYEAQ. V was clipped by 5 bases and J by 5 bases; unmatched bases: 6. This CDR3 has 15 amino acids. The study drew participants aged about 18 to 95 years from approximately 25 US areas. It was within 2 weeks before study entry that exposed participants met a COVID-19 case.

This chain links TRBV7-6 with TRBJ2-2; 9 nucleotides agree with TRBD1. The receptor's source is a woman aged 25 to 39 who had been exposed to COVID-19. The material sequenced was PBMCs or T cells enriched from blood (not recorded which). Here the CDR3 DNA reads TGTGCCAGCAGCCTATTGACAGGGGGAACCGGGGAGCTGTTTTTT. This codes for CASSLLTGGTGELFF.